These 7 T cell receptor beta chains were sequenced from one sample in a study of tumor and adjacent non-tumor tissue in lung cancer. TCRbeta libraries were built with three rounds of nested PCR, modified from ARM-PCR. In TCRdb, the multiplex PCR reads were re-called with MiXCR into one record per CDR3 protein. The sample consists of 60,000 or so distinct CDR3 sequences, about 61% of them appearing once. The template was RNA from unsorted bulk tissue. The normal lung tissue was taken more than 3 cm from the tumor edge. Source material: distant non-tumor lung tissue. The receptors come from an older man with non-small cell lung cancer.

Comments on this clonotype: Its ends do not fully match the called genes, so a read error is possible. V and J are TRBV6-1 and TRBJ1-2; D unresolved. The CDR3 spans 15 residues. Germline lookup yields CDR1 MNHNS and CDR2 SASEGT. CDR3 in DNA: TGTGCCAGCGGTGACGCCTCCCGCAGGAACTATGGCTACACCTTC. Its translation is CASGDASRRNYGYTF.

The chain recombines TRBV30 with TRBJ2-1; 7 nucleotides align to TRBD2. V shed 5 bases, J shed 0 bases, and the junction held 13 bases outside the gene matches. Germline CDR1 and CDR2: GTSNPN and SVGIG (reference sequence). This CDR3 spans 17 amino acids. CDR3 sequence: CAWLRGSGTGSYNEQFF. The CDR3 nucleotides are TGTGCCTGGCTTCGCGGGAGCGGGACTGGCTCCTACAATGAGCAGTTCTTC.

This sequence joins TRBV20-1 and TRBJ2-3; D perhaps matches TRBD2 (5 bases). Trimming cost V 6 bases and J 8 bases, with 21 bases left between them. This CDR3 has 14 amino acids. The germline gives CDR1 DFQATT, CDR2 SNEGSKA (reference sequence). The CDR3 DNA follows: TGCAGTGCGGCCGTTCAGCGGAGCTCAGGTACGCAGTATTTT. It is translated as CSAAVQRSSGTQYF.

This clonotype has just a few counts. This sequence joins TRBV28 and TRBJ2-5, with no clear D. Germline loops: CDR1 MDHEN, CDR2 SYDVKM. The CDR3 runs 14 residues. Trimming removed 4 bases at V and 1 base at J, with 10 bases between. CDR3 loop: CASSSWTVQETQYF. CDR3 coding DNA: TGTGCCAGCAGTTCTTGGACGGTCCAAGAGACCCAGTACTTC.

The chain is built from TRBV28 and TRBJ2-7; 9 positions match TRBD1. The germline V gene encodes CDR1 MDHEN and CDR2 SYDVKM. Trimming removed 4 bases from V and 1 base from J; junction bases left unmatched: 8. The CDR3 has 16 residues. The CDR3 coding sequence is TGTGCCAGCAGTTCCCCCGGGACAGGGACGTCCTACGAGCAGTACTTC. Residues: CASSSPGTGTSYEQYF.

In its sample, this clonotype was seen many times. The chain is built from TRBV28 and TRBJ2-7; D might be TRBD2 (5 bases). Trimming cost V 10 bases and J 4 bases, with 20 bases left between them. Germline V gene sequence: CDR1 MDHEN, CDR2 SYDVKM. The CDR3 runs 14 residues. CDR3: CATSPAGEAYEQYF. CDR3 sequence (DNA): TGTGCCACTTCACCCGCCGGGGAAGCATACGAGCAGTACTTC.

A note on this clonotype: A junction boundary mismatches the germline segment, possibly from a read error. The rearrangement joins TRBV20-1 to TRBJ1-5; D gene ambiguous. Looked up from germline, CDR1 is DFQATT and CDR2 is SNEGSKA (reference sequence). The CDR3 extends over 14 amino acids. CDR3 nucleotide sequence: TGCAGTGCTAGACCGGGGAATAGCAATCAGTCCCAGCATTTT. Translation gives CSARPGNSNQSQHF.